This is a list of T cell receptor beta chains from one sample in a study of cytomegalovirus exposure and HLA in healthy donors. The repertoire was sequenced with immunoSEQ multiplex PCR; TCRdb's copy has only in-frame clones and lacks some. The repertoire consists of 55,000 to 75,000 clones, with about 77% occurring once and the leading ten covering 6.8%. The sample consisted of PBMCs. The receptor set was obtained from a man aged 25 to 45 in good health and CMV-seropositive. Each CDR3 is given with its conserved first and last residue. D genes are given only for firm matches. Clone sizes are given selectively: once, few, many, or a class where the clone is expanded.

cdr3_nt | cdr3_aa | j_call | v_call | clone_size | d_call | cdr3_length
TGTGCCAGCAGCTCCCACGGAGAGACCCAGTACTTC | CASSSHGETQYF | TRBJ2-5 | TRBV7-2 | NA | NA | 12
TGTGCCAGCAGTTTAGGGCACAGGCCCCAGGGGGAGCAGTACTTC | CASSLGHRPQGEQYF | TRBJ2-7 | TRBV27 | NA | NA | 15
TGTGCCATCAGTGAGTCGGAAGCGGCAGCCAATCAGCCCCAGCATTTT | CAISESEAAANQPQHF | TRBJ1-5 | TRBV10-3 | NA | NA | 16
TGTGCCAGCTCGGACTGGACAGTGCATACGCAGTATTTT | CASSDWTVHTQYF | TRBJ2-3 | TRBV18 | NA | NA | 13
TGTGCCAGCAGCTTACGGACAGTCAGCTACGAGCAGTACTTC | CASSLRTVSYEQYF | TRBJ2-7 | TRBV11-2 | once | NA | 14
TGCGCCAGCAGTGAGACAGGGGCTCAGCCCCAGCATTTT | CASSETGAQPQHF | TRBJ1-5 | TRBV10-1 | NA | TRBD1 | 13
TGTGCCAGCAGTTTAACACAGGGGAATTCACCCCTCCACTTT | CASSLTQGNSPLHF | TRBJ1-6 | TRBV27 | NA | TRBD1 | 14
TGTGCCTGGAGTGTACAAGGGGCCTCTGGGGCCAACGTCCTGACTTTC | CAWSVQGASGANVLTF | TRBJ2-6 | TRBV30 | NA | NA | 16
TGTGCCAGCAGTGGGGACAGAATGAACACTGAAGCTTTCTTT | CASSGDRMNTEAFF | TRBJ1-1 | TRBV6-1 | NA | TRBD1 | 14
TGTGCCAGCAGCCGACTCCCGGGACAGGTTTACGAGCAGTACTTC | CASSRLPGQVYEQYF | TRBJ2-7 | TRBV28 | NA | TRBD1 | 15
TGTGCCAGCAGCCCAGAGGCAGGGGGCGTTGGCTACACCTTC | CASSPEAGGVGYTF | TRBJ1-2 | TRBV7-2 | NA | TRBD1 | 14
TGTGCCAGCAGCTTAGTTAGGGGGGACAGGAGATCCACTGAAGCTTTCTTT | CASSLVRGDRRSTEAFF | TRBJ1-1 | TRBV7-2 | NA | TRBD1 | 17
TGTGCCAGCAGCGGGGAACGGGGGACGTCGGACACTGAAGCTTTCTTT | CASSGERGTSDTEAFF | TRBJ1-1 | TRBV9 | NA | NA | 16
TGTGCCAGCAGCTCACAGGGGGGCGCCTACGAGCAGTACTTC | CASSSQGGAYEQYF | TRBJ2-7 | TRBV7-2 | NA | TRBD1 | 14
TGTGCCAGCAGTGGAGTAGGGGGCAACACTGAAGCTTTCTTT | CASSGVGGNTEAFF | TRBJ1-1 | TRBV6-1 | NA | TRBD1 | 14
TGTGCCAGCAGTGAGGGGCAGGGTCGCTACGAGCAGTACTTC | CASSEGQGRYEQYF | TRBJ2-7 | TRBV6-1 | few | NA | 14
TGTGCCAGCAGCCTAACAGGGAATCAGCCCCAGCATTTT | CASSLTGNQPQHF | TRBJ1-5 | TRBV28 | NA | NA | 13
TGTGCCAGTAGTCCGGGCCTCGGACAGGGGGGTCAGCCCCAGCATTTT | CASSPGLGQGGQPQHF | TRBJ1-5 | TRBV19 | once | TRBD1 | 16
TGTGCCACCATAGCGGGGTCCCACAATGAGCAGTTCTTC | CATIAGSHNEQFF | TRBJ2-1 | TRBV10-3 | once | TRBD2 | 13
TGTGCCAGCAGCTTAGACGGACTCTACGAGCAGTACTTC | CASSLDGLYEQYF | TRBJ2-7 | TRBV7-9 | NA | NA | 13
TGTGCCAGCAGCTTTGGGACCGGGACATCCTACGAGCAGTACTTC | CASSFGTGTSYEQYF | TRBJ2-7 | TRBV11-3 | NA | NA | 15
TGTGCCAGCAGCCAGGACTGGGGGCGGTACGAGCAGTACTTC | CASSQDWGRYEQYF | TRBJ2-7 | TRBV4-2 | once | NA | 14
TGCGCCAGCAGCTTGGCTGGAGGGAGGACTGAAGCTTTCTTT | CASSLAGGRTEAFF | TRBJ1-1 | TRBV5-1 | NA | NA | 14
TGTGCCAGTAGCCACACCGGGACAGGGACTCAGCCCCAGCATTTT | CASSHTGTGTQPQHF | TRBJ1-5 | TRBV19 | NA | TRBD1 | 15
TGTGCCATCAGTGGCGGGGGTGGCAATCAGCCCCAGCATTTT | CAISGGGGNQPQHF | TRBJ1-5 | TRBV10-3 | NA | NA | 14
TGTGCCAGCAGTGAAGCAGGAGCGAGAGGGTGGCATGAGCAGTTCTTC | CASSEAGARGWHEQFF | TRBJ2-1 | TRBV6-1 | NA | NA | 16
TGCGCCAGCAGCCATGCGGACAGGGTGAGTGACGAGCAGTACTTC | CASSHADRVSDEQYF | TRBJ2-7 | TRBV4-1 | NA | TRBD1 | 15
TGTGCCAGCAGCGACAGGGTCTCCTACGAGCAGTACTTC | CASSDRVSYEQYF | TRBJ2-7 | TRBV11-1 | NA | TRBD1 | 13
TGTGCCAGCAGCGTAGCTACGGCGACTAGCGGGCTCAATGAGCAGTTCTTC | CASSVATATSGLNEQFF | TRBJ2-1 | TRBV9 | NA | TRBD2 | 17
TGTGCCAGCTCACCAAACAGGGGGCGCTTGGTTGGCTACACCTTC | CASSPNRGRLVGYTF | TRBJ1-2 | TRBV18 | NA | TRBD1 | 15
TGTGCCAGCAGTTTCTCCGGGGGGGACACCTACGAGCAGTACTTC | CASSFSGGDTYEQYF | TRBJ2-7 | TRBV28 | few | TRBD2 | 15
TGTGCCAGCAGCCTGGCGGTTCTCCCCTACGAGCAGTACTTC | CASSLAVLPYEQYF | TRBJ2-7 | TRBV5-8 | NA | NA | 14
TGTGCCAGTAGTATTAAGGGGTCAATGCTCTACGAGCAGTACTTC | CASSIKGSMLYEQYF | TRBJ2-7 | TRBV19 | NA | NA | 15
TGTGCCAGCAGCCAAGAGGGACAGGGATTAAATCAGCCCCAGCATTTT | CASSQEGQGLNQPQHF | TRBJ1-5 | TRBV4-2 | few | TRBD1 | 16
TGCGCCAGCAGCCCAACTAGACAGGTCCCTAATGAAAAACTGTTTTTT | CASSPTRQVPNEKLFF | TRBJ1-4 | TRBV5-1 | NA | NA | 16
TGTGCCAGCAGTACGGGACAGGGTCGCACCGGGGAGCTGTTTTTT | CASSTGQGRTGELFF | TRBJ2-2 | TRBV6-6 | few | TRBD1 | 15
TGTGCCATCAGTGAGACAGGACAGGTCCAGAATACGCAGTATTTT | CAISETGQVQNTQYF | TRBJ2-3 | TRBV10-3 | NA | TRBD1 | 15
TGTGCCAGCAGCCCCGGGACAGGTTTGAATGGCTACACCTTC | CASSPGTGLNGYTF | TRBJ1-2 | TRBV11-1 | NA | TRBD1 | 14
TGTGCCAGCAGCTTAGTAGGTTGGGGGGGGCCAGATACGCAGTATTTT | CASSLVGWGGPDTQYF | TRBJ2-3 | TRBV7-3 | NA | NA | 16
TGTGCCAGCAGCCCTCAGGGAAATCAGCCCCAGCATTTT | CASSPQGNQPQHF | TRBJ1-5 | TRBV11-2 | NA | NA | 13
TGTGCCAGCAGTGATAGTAGGGGCTCCGGTTATGGCTACACCTTC | CASSDSRGSGYGYTF | TRBJ1-2 | TRBV2 | NA | NA | 15
TGTGCCACCAGCAGAGCGCGGGACCCGCACCCAGGCATTCAGTACTTC | CATSRARDPHPGIQYF | TRBJ2-4 | TRBV15 | NA | NA | 16
TGTGCCTGGAGGCGGGGGGGGTGGACCTACGAGCAGTACTTC | CAWRRGGWTYEQYF | TRBJ2-7 | TRBV30 | NA | TRBD2 | 14
TGTGCCTGGAGAGGCAGGTCGGAAGAAAAACTGTTTTTT | CAWRGRSEEKLFF | TRBJ1-4 | TRBV30 | NA | NA | 13
TGTGCCAGCAGTAGGGGACTTCGGACTGAAGCTTTCTTT | CASSRGLRTEAFF | TRBJ1-1 | TRBV2 | NA | NA | 13
TGTGCCAGCACGGAGGGCGGGAACACCGGGGAGCTGTTTTTT | CASTEGGNTGELFF | TRBJ2-2 | TRBV9 | NA | NA | 14
TGTGCCAGCAGCTTAAGGGGGGGGGCGATGAACACTGAAGCTTTCTTT | CASSLRGGAMNTEAFF | TRBJ1-1 | TRBV7-9 | NA | NA | 16
TGCGCCAGCAGCCTGCAGGGTGGCAATCAGCCCCAGCATTTT | CASSLQGGNQPQHF | TRBJ1-5 | TRBV4-1 | NA | NA | 14
TGTGCCAGCGTCAGCGGGGGACCAGATACGCAGTATTTT | CASVSGGPDTQYF | TRBJ2-3 | TRBV28 | NA | TRBD2 | 13
TGCAGTGAGCGGGGAGGGAATGAGCAGTTCTTC | CSERGGNEQFF | TRBJ2-1 | TRBV20-1 | NA | TRBD2 | 11